The entry below gives a single T cell receptor beta chain sequence along with its context. Its specificity is not known. PCR employed 60 Vbeta and 13 Jbeta primers. Clones were sequenced by immunoSEQ multiplex PCR, and TCRdb holds only the in-frame ones, with some missing. The sample contains tens of thousands of clones, about two thirds of which appear only once. The source of the sample is a study of cytomegalovirus exposure and HLA in healthy donors. The study, taken as a whole, reports: Reported findings show TCR beta sequences accurately forecast HLA-A and HLA-B alleles in most subjects. Researchers reported in a later analysis that a missense DCLRE1C variant was tied to TCR beta V- and J-gene trimming. Most TCRs appeared rarely, but some public TCRs recurred in many donors.

Germline V CDR1 and CDR2: LNHDA, SQIVND (reference sequence). V shed 1 base and J 4 bases; nucleotides not matched to a gene: 10. CDR3 length: 17 amino acids. This rearrangement joins TRBV19 to TRBJ1-5; 7 bases align to TRBD1. The source material was PBMCs. This sequence originates from a woman in her 40s in good health and CMV-seropositive. CDR3 nucleotides: TGTGCCAGTAGTATAGGTGCCAGGGGGAGGTCAAATCAGCCCCAGCATTTT. It is translated as CASSIGARGRSNQPQHF. Full variable domain (rest looked up from reference TRBV19 and TRBJ1-5): DGGITQSPKYLFRKEGQNVTLSCEQNLNHDAMYWYRQDPGQGLRLIYYSQIVNDFQKGDIAEGYSVSREKKESFPLTVTSAQKNPTAFYLCASSIGARGRSNQPQHFGDGTRLSIL.